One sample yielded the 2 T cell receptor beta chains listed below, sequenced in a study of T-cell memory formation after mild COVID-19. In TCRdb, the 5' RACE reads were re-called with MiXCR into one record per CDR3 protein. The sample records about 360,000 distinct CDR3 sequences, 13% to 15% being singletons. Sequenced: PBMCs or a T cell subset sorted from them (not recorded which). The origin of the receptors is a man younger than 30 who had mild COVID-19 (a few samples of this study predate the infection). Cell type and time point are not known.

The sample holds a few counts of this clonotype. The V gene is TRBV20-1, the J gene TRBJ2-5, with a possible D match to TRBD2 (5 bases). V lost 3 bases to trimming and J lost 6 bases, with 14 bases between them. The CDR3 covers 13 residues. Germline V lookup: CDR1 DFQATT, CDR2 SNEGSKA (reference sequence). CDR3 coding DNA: TGCAGTGCTAGGTGGACTGGCGAAAAGACCCAGTACTTC. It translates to CSARWTGEKTQYF.

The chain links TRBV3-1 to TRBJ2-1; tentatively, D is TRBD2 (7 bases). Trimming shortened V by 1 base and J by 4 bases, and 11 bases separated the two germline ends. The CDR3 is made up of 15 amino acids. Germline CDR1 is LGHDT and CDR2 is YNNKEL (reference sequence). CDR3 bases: TGTGCCAGCAGCCAAGGGGCGGGGGCGTACAATGAGCAGTTCTTC. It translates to CASSQGAGAYNEQFF.